A selection of T cell receptor beta chains follows, all from one sample in a study of patients and donors after allogeneic stem cell transplantation. TCRdb reprocessed the RT-PCR reads via MiXCR and lists one record per CDR3 protein. Here the sample spans hundreds of thousands of distinct CDR3 sequences, 16% being singletons. The sequenced sample consisted of blood, either unsorted or a sorted T cell fraction (not recorded which). All receptors derive from a human donor who was either an allogeneic HSCT recipient or a stem cell or donor lymphocyte infusion donor (not recorded which). It is not recorded whose cells these are; they may come from a transplant donor. Both conserved end residues are trimmed from each CDR3. A D gene is named only where the DNA matches it firmly. A clone size is listed for some rows: how often the clone was seen (once, few, many), or a class if it is expanded.

J gene	D gene	clone size	V gene	CDR3 protein
TRBJ2-3	.	few	TRBV4-1	ASSWRASSTDTQY
TRBJ2-7	TRBD1	.	TRBV24-1	ATATGDEQY
TRBJ2-7	TRBD2	few	TRBV28	ASRLAGGPSGEQY
TRBJ1-2	.	few	TRBV4-1	ASSQVNKGPYGYT
TRBJ2-3	.	few	TRBV20-1	SAVTLFGPLPPDTQY
TRBJ2-1	TRBD1	many	TRBV12-3/TRBV12-4	ASTPRDRVSTEQF
TRBJ2-5	TRBD2	.	TRBV19	ASGSLAGVDETQY
TRBJ2-2	TRBD1	.	TRBV5-1	ASSFGQGPSGELF
TRBJ1-4	.	few	TRBV4-1	ASSQVTATNEKLF
TRBJ1-5	.	many	TRBV4-3	ASSQDWMGGNQPQH
TRBJ2-1	.	.	TRBV3-1	ASSQELQGRVGNEQF
TRBJ2-5	TRBD2	.	TRBV6-2/TRBV6-3	ASSSLAGFQETQY
TRBJ2-7	.	few	TRBV2	ASSVGTESKQY
TRBJ1-2	.	.	TRBV4-2	ASSQASAGIYGYT
TRBJ1-1	TRBD1	many	TRBV12-3/TRBV12-4	ASSPDRVTEAF
TRBJ1-2	.	many	TRBV4-1	ASSQEAGDNYGYT
TRBJ2-5	TRBD1	few	TRBV2	ASGGTGVETQY